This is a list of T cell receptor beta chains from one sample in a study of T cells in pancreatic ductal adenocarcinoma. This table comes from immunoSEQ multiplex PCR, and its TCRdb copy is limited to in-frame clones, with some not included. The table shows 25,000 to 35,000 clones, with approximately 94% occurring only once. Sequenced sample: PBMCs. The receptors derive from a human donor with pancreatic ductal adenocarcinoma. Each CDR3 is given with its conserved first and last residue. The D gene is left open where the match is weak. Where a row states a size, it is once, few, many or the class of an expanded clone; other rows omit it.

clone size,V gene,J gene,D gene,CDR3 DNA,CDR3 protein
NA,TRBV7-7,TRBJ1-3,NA,TGTGCTAGCAGCCCCTCCGGGGGAACTGGAAACACCATATATTTT,CASSPSGGTGNTIYF
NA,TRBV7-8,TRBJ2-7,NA,TGTGCCAGCAGCCAGAACACCTACGAGCAGTACTTC,CASSQNTYEQYF
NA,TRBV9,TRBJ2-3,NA,TGTGCCAGCAGCCTTAGTCCATCAAGCACAGATACGCAGTATTTT,CASSLSPSSTDTQYF
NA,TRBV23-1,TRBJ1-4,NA,TGCGCCAGCAGTCAATCTTCTCAAAATCCCCCAGTGCCTAAGGAAAAACTGTTTTTT,CASSQSSQNPPVPKEKLFF
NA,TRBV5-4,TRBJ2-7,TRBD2,TGTGCCAGCAGCTTGACGGCGGGAGAGTACGAGCAGTACTTC,CASSLTAGEYEQYF
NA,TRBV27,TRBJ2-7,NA,TGTGCCAGCAGTTTAAGAAGCCTATTGTTCTACGAGCAGTACTTC,CASSLRSLLFYEQYF
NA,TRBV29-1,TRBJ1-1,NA,TGCAGCGTTGGAGACCGGGGGGACACTGAAGCTTTCTTT,CSVGDRGDTEAFF
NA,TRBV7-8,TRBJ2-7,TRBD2,TGTGCCAGCAGCTTAGTCCAACTAGCGGGAGAAGAGCAGTACTTC,CASSLVQLAGEEQYF
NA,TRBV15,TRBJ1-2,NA,TGTGCCACCAGCAGAGATAAATATGCTTCTAACTATGGCTACACCTTC,CATSRDKYASNYGYTF
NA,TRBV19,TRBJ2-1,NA,TGTGCCAGTACTCCAGTACGGGGGGCCTCCTACAATGAGCAGTTCTTC,CASTPVRGASYNEQFF
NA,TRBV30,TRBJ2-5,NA,TGTGCCTGGAGTGTACTCTTCGAGACCCAGTACTTC,CAWSVLFETQYF
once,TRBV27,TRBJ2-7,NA,TGTGCCAGCAGTTTATTTGCAAACTACGAGCAGTACTTC,CASSLFANYEQYF
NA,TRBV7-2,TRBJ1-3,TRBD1,TGTGCCAGCAGTAAGGGGGCTGTACGGACCATATATTTT,CASSKGAVRTIYF
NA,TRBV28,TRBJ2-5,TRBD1,TGTGCCAGCAGATCCCCAGGGGGCGGCGAGACCCAGTACTTC,CASRSPGGGETQYF
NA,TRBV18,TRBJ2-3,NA,TGTGCCAGCTCACCACCGAGGGTAGCTTCGTTGGATACGCAGTATTTT,CASSPPRVASLDTQYF
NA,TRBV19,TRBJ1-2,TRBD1,TGTGCCAGTAGTCCCACAGGGGTTAACTATGGCTACACCTTC,CASSPTGVNYGYTF
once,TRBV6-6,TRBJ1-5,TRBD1,TGTGCCAGCAGTACCTCGACAGGGAGCCAGCATTTT,CASSTSTGSQHF
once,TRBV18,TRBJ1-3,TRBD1,TGTGCCAGCTCACCACCTTGGGACAGCGGAAACACCATATATTTT,CASSPPWDSGNTIYF
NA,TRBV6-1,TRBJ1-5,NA,TGTGCCAGCAGTGGCGGAGGGAACGCTCAGCCCCAGCATTTT,CASSGGGNAQPQHF
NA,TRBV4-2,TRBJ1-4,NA,TGTGCCAGCAGCTATGGTATAACTAATGAAAAACTGTTTTTT,CASSYGITNEKLFF
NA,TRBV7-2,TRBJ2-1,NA,TGTGCCAGCAGCTTAAGGTTCGGGTACAATGAGCAGTTCTTC,CASSLRFGYNEQFF
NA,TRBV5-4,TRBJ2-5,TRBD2,TGTGCCAGCAGCTCGGGACTAGCGCAAGAGACCCAGTACTTC,CASSSGLAQETQYF
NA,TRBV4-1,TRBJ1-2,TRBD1,TGCGCCAGCAGCCAAGGGCCGGGACAGGGAACCTATGGCTACACCTTC,CASSQGPGQGTYGYTF
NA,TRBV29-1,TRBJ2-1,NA,TGCAGCGCCCCGGGCCCCGCCGGCAATGAGCAGTTCTTC,CSAPGPAGNEQFF
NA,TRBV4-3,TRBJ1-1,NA,TGCGCCAGCAGCCAAGCTACGAACACTGAAGCTTTCTTT,CASSQATNTEAFF
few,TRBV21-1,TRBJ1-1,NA,TGTGCCAGCAGCAACTACTTAGCTACAATTCGCACTGAAGCTTTCTTT,CASSNYLATIRTEAFF
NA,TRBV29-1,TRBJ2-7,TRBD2,TGCAGCGTCCGGGGGGAAGGGGCCTCCTACGAGCAGTACTTC,CSVRGEGASYEQYF
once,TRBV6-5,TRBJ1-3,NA,TGTGCCAGCAGTTACGCAATACAGGGAGCTGGAAACACCATATATTTT,CASSYAIQGAGNTIYF
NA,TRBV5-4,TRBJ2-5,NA,TGTGCCAGCAGCTCCCCCGCCGGGACTCAAGAGACCCAGTACTTC,CASSSPAGTQETQYF
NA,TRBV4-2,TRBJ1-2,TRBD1,TGTGCCAGCAGCCAGAACCCCCAGGGGGACTATGGCTACACCTTC,CASSQNPQGDYGYTF
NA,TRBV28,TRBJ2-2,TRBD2,TGTGCCAGCCTGACCGCGGGGGTCACCGGGGAGCTGTTTTTT,CASLTAGVTGELFF
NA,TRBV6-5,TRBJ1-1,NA,TGTGCCAGCAGCTTAACCGGGAGGGCGAGCACTGAAGCTTTCTTT,CASSLTGRASTEAFF
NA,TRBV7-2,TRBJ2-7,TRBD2,TGTGCCAGCAGCTTATATCCTAGCGGGATTACCACCTACGAGCAGTACTTC,CASSLYPSGITTYEQYF
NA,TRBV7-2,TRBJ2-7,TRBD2,TGTGCCAGCAGTCCTAGTAGCGGGGCCCCCTACGAGCAGTACTTC,CASSPSSGAPYEQYF
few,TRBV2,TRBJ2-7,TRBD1,TGTGCCAGCAGTGTACAGGGGGGTAACTACGAGCAGTACTTC,CASSVQGGNYEQYF
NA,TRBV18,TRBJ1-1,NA,TGTGCCAGCTCGACAGTGAACACTGAAGCTTTCTTT,CASSTVNTEAFF
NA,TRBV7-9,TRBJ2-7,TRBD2,TGTGCCAGCAGCGCCCTAGCGGGAGCCGAGCAGTACTTC,CASSALAGAEQYF
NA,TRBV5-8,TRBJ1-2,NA,TGTGCCAGCAGCTTGAGGCAGGGCCTTAACTATGGCTACACCTTC,CASSLRQGLNYGYTF
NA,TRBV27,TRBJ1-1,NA,TGTGCCAGCAGTTCTCGAGGCTGGACCACTGAAGCTTTCTTT,CASSSRGWTTEAFF
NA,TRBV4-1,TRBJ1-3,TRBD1,TGCGCCAGCAGCCGACTGGGACAGGCCTCTGGAAACACCATATATTTT,CASSRLGQASGNTIYF
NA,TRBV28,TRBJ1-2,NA,TGTGCCAGCAGCGTTCTCCGGACCGAAGGCTACACCTTC,CASSVLRTEGYTF
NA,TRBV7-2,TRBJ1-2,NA,TGTGCCAGCAGCTCCCCCCGCGAGGGATATGGCTACACCTTC,CASSSPREGYGYTF
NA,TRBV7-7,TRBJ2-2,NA,TGTGCTAGCAGCCCCTCCCGGGAACTCACCGGGGAGCTGTTTTTT,CASSPSRELTGELFF
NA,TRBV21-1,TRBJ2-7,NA,TGTGCCAGCACCCATAGACTAGCGGGAGCCTACGAGCAGTACTTC,CASTHRLAGAYEQYF
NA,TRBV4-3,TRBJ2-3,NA,TGCGCCAGCAGCCAAGACGGGTCTTGGGGCACAGATACGCAGTATTTT,CASSQDGSWGTDTQYF
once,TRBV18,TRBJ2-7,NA,TGTGCCAGCTCACCATCGGAGGGGCCCTCCTACGAGCAGTACTTC,CASSPSEGPSYEQYF
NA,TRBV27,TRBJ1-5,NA,TGTGCCAGCAGTCGCACCGGGACACAAAGCAATCAGCCCCAGCATTTT,CASSRTGTQSNQPQHF
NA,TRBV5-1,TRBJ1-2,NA,TGCGCCAGCAGCAAGGACAGCTATTCCTTTTCAGATTATGGCTACACCTTC,CASSKDSYSFSDYGYTF
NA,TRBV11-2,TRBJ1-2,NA,TGTGCCAGCAGCTTAGATCGGGCCGCTCACCTGGCTAGGACCTTC,CASSLDRAAHLARTF
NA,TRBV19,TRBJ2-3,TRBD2,TGTGCCAGTAGTAGACTAGCGGGAGTAACAGATACGCAGTATTTT,CASSRLAGVTDTQYF
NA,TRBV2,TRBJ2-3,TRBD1,TGTGCCAGCAGTGAGTCTGACAGGGGTAGGTCGAATACGCAGTATTTT,CASSESDRGRSNTQYF